One sample yielded the 3 T cell receptor beta chains listed below, sequenced in a study of cytomegalovirus exposure and HLA in healthy donors. The PCR used 60 Vbeta and 13 Jbeta primers. Profiled with immunoSEQ multiplex PCR; TCRdb holds only in-frame clones, not every one. This listing includes roughly 190,000 clones. The specimen sequenced was PBMCs. The origin of the receptors is a man aged 25-45 years in good health and CMV-seronegative.

The rearrangement links TRBV19 to TRBJ2-1, with D possibly being TRBD1 (5 bases). Trimming removed 1 base at V and 4 bases at J, with 8 bases between. The CDR3 consists of 14 residues. Germline CDR1 LNHDA, CDR2 SQIVND (reference sequence). This CDR3 is CASSIADTYNEQFF. DNA of the CDR3: TGTGCCAGTAGTATAGCGGACACATACAATGAGCAGTTCTTC.

V gene TRBV9 combines with J gene TRBJ1-3; TRBD1 agrees at 9 bases. The CDR3 sequence is 15 residues long. The J segment lost 3 bases and the V segment lost 9 bases, leaving 10 bases of the junction unmatched. CDR1 is SGDLS and CDR2 is YYNGEE in the germline V gene. The CDR3, as DNA: TGTGCCACCCCCGCAAGGACAGGGGTTGGAAACACCATATATTTT. This sequence encodes CATPARTGVGNTIYF. Looking up the rest from reference TRBV9 and TRBJ1-3 gives the full variable domain: DSGVTQTPKHLITATGQRVTLRCSPRSGDLSVYWYQQSLDQGLQFLIQYYNGEERAKGNILERFSAQQFPDLHSELNLSSLELGDSALYFCATPARTGVGNTIYFGEGSWLTVV.

This chain joins TRBV2 and TRBJ2-1, with 7 nucleotides matching TRBD2. V lost 4 bases, J lost 1 base, and 10 bases stayed unmatched. This CDR3 is 17 amino acids long. Germline lookup yields CDR1 SNHLY and CDR2 FYNNEI. CDR3 region: CASSANLLSGSYNEQFF. CDR3 in DNA: TGTGCCAGCAGTGCAAACCTACTTAGCGGGTCCTACAATGAGCAGTTCTTC.